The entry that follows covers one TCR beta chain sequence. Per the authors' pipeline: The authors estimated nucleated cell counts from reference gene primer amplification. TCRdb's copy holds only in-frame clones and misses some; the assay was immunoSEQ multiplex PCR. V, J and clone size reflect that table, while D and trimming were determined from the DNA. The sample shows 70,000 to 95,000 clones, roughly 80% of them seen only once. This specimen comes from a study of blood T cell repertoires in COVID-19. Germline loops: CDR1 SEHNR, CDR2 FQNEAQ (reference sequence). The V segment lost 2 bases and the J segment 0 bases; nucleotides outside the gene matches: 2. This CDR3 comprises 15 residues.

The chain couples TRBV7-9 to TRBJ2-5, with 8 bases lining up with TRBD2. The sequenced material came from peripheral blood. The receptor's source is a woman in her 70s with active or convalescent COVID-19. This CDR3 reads CASSLKRGYQETQYF. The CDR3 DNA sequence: TGTGCCAGCAGCTTAAAGCGGGGGTACCAAGAGACCCAGTACTTC.